Below are 13 T cell receptor beta chains sequenced from a single sample in a study of cytomegalovirus exposure and HLA in healthy donors. PCR amplification relied on 60 Vbeta primers (plus 13 Jbeta primers). Repertoires were generated with immunoSEQ multiplex PCR, while TCRdb's copy carries only in-frame clones and drops some. The sample carries 120,000 to 150,000 clones, approximately 70% recorded once. Material: PBMCs. Receptor source: a woman younger than 45 in good health and CMV-seronegative.

This chain connects TRBV30 to TRBJ2-7, with 12 bases that match TRBD2. The V and J ends lost 3 bases and 3 bases, in that order; junction bases with no gene match: 3. CDR3 length equals 14 residues. The germline V gene encodes CDR1 GTSNPN and CDR2 SVGIG (reference sequence). The CDR3 coding sequence is TGTGCCTGGAGGACTAGCGGGAGTTTCTACGAGCAGTACTTC. It specifies CAWRTSGSFYEQYF.

The chain joins TRBV15 to TRBJ1-6, with 7 bases aligning to TRBD1. The V and J ends lost 0 bases and 7 bases, in that order; junction bases with no gene match: 0. Germline CDR1 is LNHNV and CDR2 is YYDKDF (reference sequence). The CDR3 covers 14 residues. For the CDR3, the DNA is TGTGCCACCAGCAGAGACAGGGGGAATTCACCCCTCCACTTT. Amino acid sequence: CATSRDRGNSPLHF.

The chain uses TRBV6-1 and TRBJ1-2; the D is unclear. Looked up from germline, CDR1 is MNHNS and CDR2 is SASEGT. This CDR3 has 11 residues. Trimming cost V 6 bases and J 6 bases, with 8 bases left between them. Written as DNA, the CDR3 is TGTGCCAGCAGACACAATGATGGCTACACCTTC. This encodes CASRHNDGYTF.

This clone has a handful of counts. CDR3 nucleotides: TGTGCCAGCAGGAAAACCTCTAGCGGCGCAATCTCCTACGAGCAGTACTTC. Amino acids: CASRKTSSGAISYEQYF. The chain has TRBV28 and TRBJ2-7; TRBD2 aligns across 7 bases. Per the germline V gene, CDR1 is MDHEN and CDR2 is SYDVKM. Germline trimming cut 6 bases from V and 0 bases from J; bases unmatched to any gene: 14. The CDR3 contains 17 residues.

The chain carries TRBV5-6 and TRBJ1-1, with TRBD1 matching over 9 bases. The CDR3 spans 13 residues. The germline V gene has CDR1 SGHDT and CDR2 YYEEEE. V lost 4 bases, J lost 6 bases, and 4 bases stayed unmatched. The CDR3 nucleotides read TGTGCCAGCAGCATGGACAGGGGACCTGAAGCTTTCTTT. Translated, it gives CASSMDRGPEAFF. The full variable domain, with the rest looked up from reference TRBV5-6 and TRBJ1-1, is DAGVTQSPTHLIKTRGQQVTLRCSPKSGHDTVSWYQQALGQGPQFIFQYYEEEERQRGNFPDRFSGHQFPNYSSELNVNALLLGDSALYLCASSMDRGPEAFFGQGTRLTVV.

The rearrangement links TRBV29-1 to TRBJ1-1; the match to TRBD1 covers 8 bases. The CDR3 loop spans 13 amino acids. V shed 1 base, J shed 4 bases, and the junction held 2 bases outside the gene matches. CDR1 is SQVTM and CDR2 is ANQGSEA in the germline V gene. The CDR3 region has the DNA TGCAGCGTTGAAGCCAGGGGGCCCACTGAAGCTTTCTTT. Protein: CSVEARGPTEAFF.

The DNA of the CDR3 is TGTGCCAGCAGTACAGGGGAATCTGGGGCCAACGTCCTGACTTTC. Amino acids: CASSTGESGANVLTF. V is TRBV25-1 and J is TRBJ2-6; 7 bases map to TRBD1. Trimming removed 5 bases from V and 1 base from J; junction bases left unmatched: 2. Germline V CDR1 and CDR2: MGHDK, SYGVNS. The CDR3 length is 15 residues.

This chain links TRBV28 with TRBJ1-1; D gene ambiguous. Germline-derived CDR1 and CDR2 are MDHEN and SYDVKM. The CDR3 length is 13 residues. Between the trimmed V and J ends, which lost 5 bases and 2 bases, there was a span of 9 bases. The DNA of the CDR3 is TGTGCCAGCAGTCCGCACAGCAACACTGAAGCTTTCTTT. The encoded protein is CASSPHSNTEAFF.

The chain carries TRBV6-1 and TRBJ2-1, with TRBD2 matching over 7 bases. J lost 0 bases, V lost 2 bases, and 4 bases had no gene match. The CDR3 totals 16 residues. Germline V gene data show CDR1 as MNHNS and CDR2 as SASEGT. The CDR3 is CASSESGGGSYNEQFF. CDR3 DNA sequence: TGTGCCAGCAGTGAAAGTGGGGGGGGCTCCTACAATGAGCAGTTCTTC.

V usage is TRBV5-6 and J usage is TRBJ1-5; TRBD1 might be the D (6 bases). Trimming shortened V by 2 bases and J by 7 bases, and 10 bases separated the two germline ends. Germline V gene sequence: CDR1 SGHDT, CDR2 YYEEEE. The CDR3 runs to 13 residues. CDR3: CASSLHRVQPQHF. In nucleotides, the CDR3 is TGTGCCAGCAGCTTACACAGGGTACAGCCCCAGCATTTT.

The chain joins TRBV5-1 to TRBJ1-1, with a weak D call TRBD1 (5 bases). The CDR3 is 16 residues long. V was pared by 1 base and J by 0 bases, with 13 bases between. CDR1 and CDR2 from the germline V gene are SGHRS and YFSETQ. CDR3 in DNA: TGCGCCAGCAGCTTGAGGACAAGGCAAATGAACACTGAAGCTTTCTTT. It encodes CASSLRTRQMNTEAFF.

This chain joins TRBV6-1 and TRBJ2-2, with 12 bases lining up with TRBD2. V lost 4 bases and J lost 1; bases outside the gene matches: 1. Germline CDR1 MNHNS, CDR2 SASEGT. This CDR3 spans 16 amino acids. Here the CDR3 reads CASSGGLAGNTGELFF. CDR3 bases: TGTGCCAGCAGTGGGGGACTAGCGGGGAACACCGGGGAGCTGTTTTTT.

This chain joins TRBV6-6 and TRBJ2-5; the match to TRBD2 covers 10 bases. The germline gives CDR1 MNHNY, CDR2 SVGAGI (reference sequence). Trimming at V came to 8 bases and at J to 2 bases, leaving 5 bases not matched to a gene. CDR3 size: 14 residues. In DNA form, the CDR3 reads TGTGCCAGCCGGAATAGCGGGGGGCAAGAGACCCAGTACTTC. Translating gives CASRNSGGQETQYF.